This TCR beta chain was retrieved from a study of PD-1 blockade in mismatch repair-deficient tumors. This clone has just one count. Assay used: immunoSEQ multiplex PCR; TCRdb lists only in-frame clones, some missing. Of tens of thousands of clones in the sample, approximately 84% are singletons; the top ten hold around 8.1%. Germline-derived CDR1 and CDR2 are LNHDA and SQIVND (reference sequence). This CDR3 region has 16 residues. The V end lost 3 bases, the J end lost 3 bases, and 15 bases lay between the germline ends. This material consisted of peripheral blood, taken approximately 20 weeks after starting pembrolizumab. The V and J genes are TRBV19 and TRBJ2-1; D may be TRBD2 (6 bases). The source is an adult with mismatch repair-deficient cancer. CDR3 in amino acids: CASSISYRRVYNEQFF. The CDR3 region has the DNA TGTGCCAGTAGTATCAGTTACAGGAGGGTCTACAATGAGCAGTTCTTC.